This T cell receptor beta chain was sequenced for a study of T cells after posttransplantation cyclophosphamide. Study observations and caveats: Later blood repertoires were often dominated by clones from the donor CD8+ memory compartment. Skin or GI-infiltrating T cells shared few TRB sequences with blood.

Germline assignment: CDR1 SGHTA and CDR2 FQGNSA. This CDR3 region has 15 residues. V lost 1 base and J 0 bases, leaving 7 bases between the germline ends. Profiled with immunoSEQ multiplex PCR; TCRdb holds only in-frame clones, not every one. The sample is made up of more than 7,500 clones, none counted only once. A marrow graft followed busulfan-fludarabine conditioning, with cyclophosphamide on days +3 and +4. This clone appeared many times. Antigen specificity is unknown. The chain is built from TRBV7-2 and TRBJ1-5, with D uncertain. Sequencing was performed on PBMCs, taken less than 370 days after allogeneic stem cell transplant with posttransplant cyclophosphamide. The sequence came from a male patient between 45 and 59 years old who received an allogeneic stem cell transplant from a related donor and was CMV-positive. Some T cells may be provided by the graft donor. The CDR3 nucleotides are TGTGCCAGCAGCTTAGGCGGCCTTAGCAATCAGCCCCAGCATTTT. Translated, it gives CASSLGGLSNQPQHF.